This T cell receptor beta chain was obtained from a study of identical twins. Study results and limitations: Modelling approaches yielded underestimates of out-of-frame TCR alpha sharing between monozygotic twins. The study found excess low generation probability among twin-shared out-of-frame alpha sequences.

Notes on this clonotype: What it binds is not known. Relative to the germline gene, one junction end is altered; a read error may explain this.

TCRdb redid the calling of the 5' RACE reads with MiXCR, one entry per CDR3 protein. The top ten hold about 0.27% of the sample, which has 1.5 million to 2 million distinct CDR3 sequences, about 32% seen once. Germline CDR1 is ENHRY and CDR2 is SYGVKD. The CDR3 is 11 residues long. The rearrangement links TRBV10-3 to TRBJ2-1, with a tentative D call TRBD2 (6 bases). Specimen: cord blood. The receptor's source is a newborn girl in good health. For the CDR3, the DNA is TGTGCCGTCAGTGCGGGAAATGAGCAGTTCTTC. It is translated as CAVSAGNEQFF.